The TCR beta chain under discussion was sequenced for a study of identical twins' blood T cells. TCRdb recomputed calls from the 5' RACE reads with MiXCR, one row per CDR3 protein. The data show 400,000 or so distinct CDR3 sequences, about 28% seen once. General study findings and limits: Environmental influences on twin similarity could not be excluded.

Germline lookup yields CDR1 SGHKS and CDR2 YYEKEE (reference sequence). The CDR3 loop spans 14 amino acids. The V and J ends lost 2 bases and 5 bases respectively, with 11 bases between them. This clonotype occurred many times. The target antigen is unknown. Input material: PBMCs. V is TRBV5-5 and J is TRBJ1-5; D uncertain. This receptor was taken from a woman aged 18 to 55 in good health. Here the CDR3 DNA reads TGTGCCAGCAGCTTTGGTTTGGGCGATCAGCCCCAGCATTTT. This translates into CASSFGLGDQPQHF.